This T cell receptor (beta chain) was sequenced in a study of CD8 T cells in Susac syndrome. In blood CD8+ and CD4+ T cells, TCR beta underwent sequencing. Reverse transcription of about 0.45 to 1 ug RNA was performed with random hexamers. It was immunoSEQ multiplex PCR that amplified TCR beta CDR3 across 54 Vbeta and 13 Jbeta. MiXCR, run by TCRdb on the immunoSEQ multiplex PCR reads, gives a single entry per CDR3 protein. This table holds about 300,000 distinct CDR3 sequences, around 85% found once. The clonotype was recovered from a human donor with multiple sclerosis. What was sequenced was CD8+ T cells from PBMCs.

CDR3 nucleotides: TGTGCCAGCAGCTCCCGGCGGGTTATGGGCAGAGAGACCCAGTACTTC. Translating it yields CASSSRRVMGRETQYF. The gene calls are TRBV7-9 and TRBJ2-5; tentative D call: TRBD2 (5 bases). V lost 4 bases, J lost 4 bases, and 19 bases lay in between. Germline V gene sequence: CDR1 SEHNR, CDR2 FQNEAQ (reference sequence). CDR3 size: 16 residues.